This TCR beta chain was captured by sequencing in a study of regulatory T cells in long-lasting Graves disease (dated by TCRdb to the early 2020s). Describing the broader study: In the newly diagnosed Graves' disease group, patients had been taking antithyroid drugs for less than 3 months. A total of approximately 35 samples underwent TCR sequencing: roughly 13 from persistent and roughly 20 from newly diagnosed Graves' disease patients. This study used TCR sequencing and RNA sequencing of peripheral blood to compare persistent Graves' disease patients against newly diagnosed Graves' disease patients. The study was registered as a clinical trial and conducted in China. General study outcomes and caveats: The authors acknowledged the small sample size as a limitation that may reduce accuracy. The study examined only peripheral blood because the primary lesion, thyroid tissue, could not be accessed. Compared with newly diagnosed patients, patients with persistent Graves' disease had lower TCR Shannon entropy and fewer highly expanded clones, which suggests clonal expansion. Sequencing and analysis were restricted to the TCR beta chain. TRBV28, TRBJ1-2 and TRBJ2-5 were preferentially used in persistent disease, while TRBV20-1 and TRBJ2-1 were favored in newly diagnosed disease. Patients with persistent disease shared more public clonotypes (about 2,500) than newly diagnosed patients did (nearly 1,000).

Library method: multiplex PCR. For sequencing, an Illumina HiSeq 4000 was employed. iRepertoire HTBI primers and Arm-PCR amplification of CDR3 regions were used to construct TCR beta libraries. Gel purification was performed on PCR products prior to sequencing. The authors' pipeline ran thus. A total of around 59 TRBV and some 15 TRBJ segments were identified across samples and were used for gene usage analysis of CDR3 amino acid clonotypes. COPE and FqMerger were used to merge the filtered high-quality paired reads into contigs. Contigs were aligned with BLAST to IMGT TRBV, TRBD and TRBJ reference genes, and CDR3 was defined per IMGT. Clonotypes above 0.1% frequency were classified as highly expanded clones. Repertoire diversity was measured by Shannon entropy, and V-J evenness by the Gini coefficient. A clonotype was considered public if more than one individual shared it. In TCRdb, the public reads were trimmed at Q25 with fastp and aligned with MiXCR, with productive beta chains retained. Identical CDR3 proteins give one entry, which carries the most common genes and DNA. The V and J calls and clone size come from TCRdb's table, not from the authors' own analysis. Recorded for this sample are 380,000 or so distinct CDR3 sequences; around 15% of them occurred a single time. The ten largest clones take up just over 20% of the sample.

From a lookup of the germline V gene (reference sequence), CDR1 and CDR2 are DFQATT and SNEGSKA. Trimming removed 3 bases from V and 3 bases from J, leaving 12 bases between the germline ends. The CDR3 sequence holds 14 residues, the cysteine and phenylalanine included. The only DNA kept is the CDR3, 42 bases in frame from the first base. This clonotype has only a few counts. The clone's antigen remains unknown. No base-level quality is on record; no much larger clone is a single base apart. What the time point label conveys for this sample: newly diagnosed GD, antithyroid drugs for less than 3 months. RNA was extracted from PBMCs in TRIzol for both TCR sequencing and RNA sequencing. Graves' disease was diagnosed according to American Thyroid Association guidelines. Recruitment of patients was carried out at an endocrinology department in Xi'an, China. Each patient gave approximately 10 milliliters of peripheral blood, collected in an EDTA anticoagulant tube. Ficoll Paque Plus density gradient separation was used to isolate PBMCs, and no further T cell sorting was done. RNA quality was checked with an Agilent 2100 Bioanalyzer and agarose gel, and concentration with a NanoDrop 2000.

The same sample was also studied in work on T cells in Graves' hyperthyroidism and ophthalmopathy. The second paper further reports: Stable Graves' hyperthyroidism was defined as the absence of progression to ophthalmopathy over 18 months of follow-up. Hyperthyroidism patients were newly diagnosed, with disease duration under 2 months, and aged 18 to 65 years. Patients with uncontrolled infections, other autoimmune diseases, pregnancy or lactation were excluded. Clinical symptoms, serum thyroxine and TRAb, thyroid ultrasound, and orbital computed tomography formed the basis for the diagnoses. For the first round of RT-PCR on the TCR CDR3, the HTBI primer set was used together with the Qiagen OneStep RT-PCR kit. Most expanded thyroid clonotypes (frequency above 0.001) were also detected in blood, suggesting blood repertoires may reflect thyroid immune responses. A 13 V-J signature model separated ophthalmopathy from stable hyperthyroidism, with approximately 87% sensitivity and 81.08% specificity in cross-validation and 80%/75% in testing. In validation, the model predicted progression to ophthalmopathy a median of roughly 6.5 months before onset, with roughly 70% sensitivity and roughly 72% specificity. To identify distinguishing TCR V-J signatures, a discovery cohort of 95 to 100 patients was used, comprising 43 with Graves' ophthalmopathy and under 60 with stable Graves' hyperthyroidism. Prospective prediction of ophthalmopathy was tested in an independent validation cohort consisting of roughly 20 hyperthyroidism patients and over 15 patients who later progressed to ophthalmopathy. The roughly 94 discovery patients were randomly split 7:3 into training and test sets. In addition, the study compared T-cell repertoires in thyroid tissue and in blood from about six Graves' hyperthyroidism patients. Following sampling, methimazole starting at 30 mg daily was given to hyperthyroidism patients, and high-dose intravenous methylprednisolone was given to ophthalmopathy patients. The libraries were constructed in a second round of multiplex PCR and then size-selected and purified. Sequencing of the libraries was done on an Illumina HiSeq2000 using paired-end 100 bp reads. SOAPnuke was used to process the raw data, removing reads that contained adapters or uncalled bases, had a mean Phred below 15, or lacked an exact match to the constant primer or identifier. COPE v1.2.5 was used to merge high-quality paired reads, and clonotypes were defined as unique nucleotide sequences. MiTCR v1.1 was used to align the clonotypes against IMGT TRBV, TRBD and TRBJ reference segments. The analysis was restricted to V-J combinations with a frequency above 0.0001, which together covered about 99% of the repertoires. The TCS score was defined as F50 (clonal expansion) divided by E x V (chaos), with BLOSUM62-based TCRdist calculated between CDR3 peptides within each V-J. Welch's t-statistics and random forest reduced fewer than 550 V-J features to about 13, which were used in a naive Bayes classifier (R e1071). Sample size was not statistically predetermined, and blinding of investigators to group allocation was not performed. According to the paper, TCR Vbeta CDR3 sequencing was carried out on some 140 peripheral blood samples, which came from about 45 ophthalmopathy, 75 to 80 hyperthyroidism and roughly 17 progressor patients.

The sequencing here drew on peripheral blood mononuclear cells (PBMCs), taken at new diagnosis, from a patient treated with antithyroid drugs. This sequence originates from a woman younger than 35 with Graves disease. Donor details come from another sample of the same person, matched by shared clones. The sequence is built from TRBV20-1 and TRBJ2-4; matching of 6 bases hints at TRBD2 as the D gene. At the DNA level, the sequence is TGCAGTGCTAGGAGGCGGGACGGCAAAAACATTCAGTACTTC. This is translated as CSARRRDGKNIQYF.